One and the same sample provided the 26 T cell receptor beta chains below, sequenced in a study of Ad26.COV2.S vaccination and SARS-CoV-2 variants. Data came from immunoSEQ multiplex PCR; TCRdb stores just in-frame clones and leaves some out. The data show 350,000 to 500,000 clones, with 90% seen just once and roughly 3.9% held by the top ten. Documented treatment: some 19 received Ad26.COV2.S at low or high dose, single or two shots; roughly five received placebo; per-sample allocation not given. The investigators took samples on day 63 after the first vaccine or placebo injection. The input for sequencing was peripheral blood, taken in a trial of Ad26.COV2.S vaccine versus placebo. The receptors here all came from a person aged 18-60 years who received the Ad26.COV2.S COVID-19 vaccine or a placebo.

The chain uses TRBV5-8 and TRBJ2-4; 7 positions agree with TRBD2. The V gene's germline CDR1 is SGHTS and CDR2 YDEGEE. With V trimmed by 1 base and J by 6 bases, 4 bases remained unmatched. This CDR3 contains 14 residues. For the CDR3, the DNA is TGTGCCAGCAGCTTGTCGGGAGGAGGAAACATTCAGTACTTC. Residues: CASSLSGGGNIQYF. The complete variable domain, with remaining parts taken from reference TRBV5-8 and TRBJ2-4, reads EAGVTQSPTHLIKTRGQQATLRCSPISGHTSVYWYQQALGLGLQFLLWYDEGEERNRGNFPPRFSGRQFPNYSSELNVNALELEDSALYLCASSLSGGGNIQYFGAGTRLSVL.

The V gene is TRBV4-3, the J gene TRBJ2-2, with D hard to call. The CDR3 has 15 residues. CDR1 is LGHNA, CDR2 YSLEER, per germline. Trimming took off 1 base at V and 3 bases at J, with 9 bases between the two ends. The CDR3 DNA reads TGCGCCAGCAGCCAAGCAAGCACGGACACCGGGGAGCTGTTTTTT. Its translation is CASSQASTDTGELFF.

The genes are TRBV9 and TRBJ1-5; D unresolved. CDR3 length: 14 amino acids. From germline, CDR1 is SGDLS and CDR2 YYNGEE. Trimming took off 0 bases at V and 6 bases at J, with 10 bases between the two ends. CDR3 in amino acids: CASSVGNAGQPQHF. CDR3 nucleotide sequence: TGTGCCAGCAGCGTAGGAAACGCAGGTCAGCCCCAGCATTTT.

V gene TRBV27 combines with J gene TRBJ2-1, with D perhaps matching TRBD1 (5 bases). The CDR3 spans 18 residues. Per germline, CDR1 MNHEY and CDR2 SMNVEV (reference sequence). V shed 0 bases and J shed 4 bases, with 19 bases lying between them. DNA of the CDR3: TGTGCCAGCAGTTTATCGATTGCCCTAGGGGTCCCTTACAATGAGCAGTTCTTC. This gives the protein CASSLSIALGVPYNEQFF.

This clone was recorded once. This chain joins TRBV21-1 and TRBJ2-1; the table's D call of TRBD2 was not tested on the DNA. TRBV21-1 is an annotated pseudogene. This CDR3 has 14 residues. CDR3 nucleotide sequence: TGTGCCAGCAGCAAACGATATCTAGCTAATGAGCAGTTCTTC. Translating gives CASSKRYLANEQFF.

This chain joins TRBV10-3 and TRBJ2-1, with TRBD2 matching over 10 bases. CDR3 length equals 15 residues. Germline trimming cut 5 bases from V and 3 bases from J; bases unmatched to any gene: 4. Germline loops: CDR1 ENHRY, CDR2 SYGVKD. The CDR3 spells CAISRTSGLYNEQFF. The CDR3 DNA is TGTGCCATCAGTAGGACTAGCGGACTCTACAATGAGCAGTTCTTC.

This clone was recorded only once. V gene TRBV7-2 combines with J gene TRBJ2-7, with 11 bases identical to TRBD2. The CDR3 runs to 15 residues. V trimming: 4 bases; J trimming: 6 bases; junction bases outside the gene matches: 8. CDR1 and CDR2 (germline): SGHTA, FQGNSA. CDR3 sequence (DNA): TGTGCCAGCAGCTCCCAACTAGCGGGAGCGGCCGAGCAGTACTTC. This translates into CASSSQLAGAAEQYF.

The rearrangement joins TRBV5-4 to TRBJ2-7, with 8 bases aligning to TRBD2. Trimming removed 2 bases from V and 1 base from J; junction bases left unmatched: 8. The CDR3 extends over 16 amino acids. Germline assignment: CDR1 SGHNT and CDR2 YYREEE (reference sequence). DNA of the CDR3: TGTGCCAGCAGCTTTTACGAGCGGGAGACTTCCTACGAGCAGTACTTC. Encoded protein: CASSFYERETSYEQYF.

This clone turned up a few times. The chain combines TRBV7-8 with TRBJ1-1; 8 bases align to TRBD1. This CDR3 has 13 residues. Germline V gene sequence: CDR1 SGHVS, CDR2 FQNEAQ. The J segment lost 5 bases and the V segment lost 5 bases, leaving 4 bases of the junction unmatched. The CDR3 region is CASSPRTGTEAFF. In nucleotides, the CDR3 is TGTGCCAGCAGCCCAAGGACAGGGACTGAAGCTTTCTTT. The variable domain in full, completed from reference TRBV7-8 and TRBJ1-1, reads GAGVSQSPRYKVAKRGQDVALRCDPISGHVSLFWYQQALGQGPEFLTYFQNEAQLDKSGLPSDRFFAERPEGSVSTLKIQRTQQEDSAVYLCASSPRTGTEAFFGQGTRLTVV.

This clone was seen only once. CDR3 nucleotides: TGTGCCAGCAGATATTCGACAGGGGCGACTGAAGCTTTCTTT. Protein sequence: CASRYSTGATEAFF. This chain joins TRBV6-5 and TRBJ1-1; 8 bases line up with TRBD1. The junction had 8 bases not matched to a gene; V was cut back by 6 bases and J by 5 bases. Germline-derived CDR1 and CDR2 are MNHEY and SVGAGI. This CDR3 has 14 amino acids.

The gene calls are TRBV11-3 and TRBJ2-1; 8 bases are shared with TRBD2. Germline loops: CDR1 SGHNT, CDR2 YENEEA. V shed 2 bases, J shed 7 bases, and the junction held 10 bases outside the gene matches. This CDR3 comprises 16 residues. In nucleotides, the CDR3 is TGTGCCAGCAGCTTACGTAGCGGGATGTTCTTTAATGAGCAGTTCTTC. It translates to CASSLRSGMFFNEQFF.

This chain connects TRBV9 to TRBJ2-5; 8 nucleotides match TRBD1. CDR3 length: 14 residues. Germline V CDR1 and CDR2: SGDLS, YYNGEE. The J segment lost 5 bases and the V segment lost 5 bases, leaving 8 bases of the junction unmatched. This chain's CDR3 is CASSLGQGQETQYF. The CDR3, as DNA: TGTGCCAGCAGTCTCGGACAGGGTCAGGAGACCCAGTACTTC.

The chain is built from TRBV7-2 and TRBJ2-1; 11 nucleotides align to TRBD2. V shed 6 bases and J 7 bases; nucleotides not matched to a gene: 5. Germline lookup yields CDR1 SGHTA and CDR2 FQGNSA. The CDR3 is 14 amino acids. This CDR3 reads CASRATSGRNEQFF. As DNA, the CDR3 is TGTGCCAGCAGAGCAACTAGCGGGAGAAATGAGCAGTTCTTC.

The chain recombines TRBV7-2 with TRBJ2-1; the D gene is possibly TRBD1 (6 bases). V gave up 2 bases and J gave up 4 bases, with 15 bases separating them. Germline loops: CDR1 SGHTA, CDR2 FQGNSA. The CDR3 consists of 16 residues. The DNA for the CDR3 is TGTGCCAGCAGCTTATCCCCTACGGACAGATACAATGAGCAGTTCTTC. Translated: CASSLSPTDRYNEQFF.

This clone was detected once. The chain joins TRBV18 to TRBJ2-1; TRBD2 matches at 8 bases. Germline loops: CDR1 KGHSH, CDR2 LQKENI. The CDR3 is 13 residues long. Losses at the gene ends were 3 bases for V and 6 bases for J; bases not matched to a gene: 1. CDR3 bases: TGTGCCAGCTCACCGGCGGGGGGCAATGAGCAGTTCTTC. Translated, it gives CASSPAGGNEQFF.

V and J are TRBV9 and TRBJ2-2, with TRBD1 identical over 7 bases. Germline V gene lookup returns CDR1 SGDLS and CDR2 YYNGEE. The CDR3 has 16 residues. The junction had 5 bases not matched to a gene; V was cut back by 3 bases and J by 0 bases. CDR3 sequence reads: CASSDPTGANTGELFF. In DNA form, the CDR3 reads TGTGCCAGCAGCGACCCCACAGGGGCGAACACCGGGGAGCTGTTTTTT. The full variable domain, in which reference TRBV9 and TRBJ2-2 provide the parts outside the CDR3, is DSGVTQTPKHLITATGQRVTLRCSPRSGDLSVYWYQQSLDQGLQFLIQYYNGEERAKGNILERFSAQQFPDLHSELNLSSLELGDSALYFCASSDPTGANTGELFFGEGSRLTVL.

The rearrangement links TRBV3-1 (or the pseudogene TRBV3-2) to TRBJ2-2; perhaps D is TRBD1 or TRBD2 (7 bases each). Germline V gives CDR1 LGHDT, CDR2 YNNKEL (reference sequence). CDR3 length equals 18 residues. Trimming removed 4 bases from V and 5 bases from J, with 23 bases in between. CDR3 loop: CASSRSGRGRGLTGELFF. CDR3 DNA sequence: TGTGCCAGCAGCCGAAGTGGCAGGGGGAGGGGTCTTACCGGGGAGCTGTTTTTT.

This clone was seen a single time. The rearrangement uses TRBV5-6 and TRBJ2-7; D gene uncertain. CDR3 length: 13 residues. CDR1 is SGHDT, CDR2 YYEEEE, per germline. V lost 1 base and J lost 2, with 7 bases in between. Written as DNA, the CDR3 is TGTGCCAGCAGCTTGTGGAATACCTACGAGCAGTACTTC. It codes for CASSLWNTYEQYF.

J is TRBJ2-7 and V is TRBV7-8; a possible D gene is TRBD2 (5 bases). The V end lost 7 bases, the J end lost 3 bases, and 16 bases lay between the germline ends. The germline V gene encodes CDR1 SGHVS and CDR2 FQNEAQ. This CDR3 comprises 14 residues. The CDR3 loop reads CASTINSGSYEQYF. CDR3 bases: TGTGCCAGCACCATCAATTCTGGGAGCTACGAGCAGTACTTC. Combining the CDR3 with reference TRBV7-8 and TRBJ2-7 gives the whole variable domain GAGVSQSPRYKVAKRGQDVALRCDPISGHVSLFWYQQALGQGPEFLTYFQNEAQLDKSGLPSDRFFAERPEGSVSTLKIQRTQQEDSAVYLCASTINSGSYEQYFGPGTRLTVT.

The V and J genes are TRBV27 and TRBJ1-6; D unclear. V gave up 1 base and J gave up 5 bases, with 12 bases separating them. The CDR3 runs 16 residues. Germline V gene data show CDR1 as MNHEY and CDR2 as SMNVEV (reference sequence). The CDR3 here is CASSLWEPQNNSPLHF. CDR3 coding DNA: TGTGCCAGCAGTTTATGGGAGCCACAAAATAATTCACCCCTCCACTTT.

The chain combines TRBV6-2 or TRBV6-3 with TRBJ1-5, with D tentatively TRBD1 (5 bases). Trimming pared 4 bases from V and 7 bases from J, leaving 17 bases between. Germline values: CDR1 MNHEY, CDR2 SVGEGT. CDR3 length equals 15 residues. The CDR3 DNA is TGTGCCAGCAGTTTTCTCGGACATCCGACCCAGCCCCAGCATTTT. This gives the protein CASSFLGHPTQPQHF.

The chain is built from TRBV18 and TRBJ2-5, with D possibly TRBD1 on 5 matching bases. This CDR3 is built from 17 residues. Germline-derived CDR1 and CDR2 are KGHSH and LQKENI. V was trimmed by 3 bases and J by 5 bases, leaving 22 bases between them. DNA for the CDR3: TGTGCCAGCTCACCCCTACACCAACCAGGGTCCCGCGAGACCCAGTACTTC. Translated: CASSPLHQPGSRETQYF.

The V and J genes are TRBV3-1 (or the pseudogene TRBV3-2) and TRBJ2-7, with D perhaps TRBD2 (6 bases). The V gene's germline CDR1 is LGHDT and CDR2 YNNKEL (reference sequence). V gave up 4 bases and J gave up 0 bases, with 16 bases separating them. The CDR3 has 16 residues. CDR3 residues: CASSRELAGSSYEQYF. CDR3 bases: TGTGCCAGCAGCCGCGAATTGGCCGGGAGCTCCTACGAGCAGTACTTC.

V and J are TRBV2 and TRBJ2-7, with D possibly matching TRBD2 (6 bases). This CDR3 comprises 12 residues. Trimming removed 6 bases from V and 6 bases from J, with 12 bases in between. Germline V gene lookup returns CDR1 SNHLY and CDR2 FYNNEI. The CDR3: CASRGRRGEQYF. The CDR3, as DNA: TGTGCCAGCAGGGGGCGGAGGGGCGAGCAGTACTTC. The variable domain in full, completed from reference TRBV2 and TRBJ2-7, reads EPEVTQTPSHQVTQMGQEVILRCVPISNHLYFYWYRQILGQKVEFLVSFYNNEISEKSEIFDDQFSVERPDGSNFTLKIRSTKLEDSAMYFCASRGRRGEQYFGPGTRLTVT.

The rearrangement uses TRBV3-1 (or the pseudogene TRBV3-2) and TRBJ2-7; TRBD2 aligns across 8 bases. Germline lookup yields CDR1 LGHDT and CDR2 YNNKEL (reference sequence). V lost 0 bases to trimming and J lost 5 bases; unmatched junction nucleotides: 9. The CDR3 is 16 residues long. The CDR3 bases are TGTGCCAGCAGCCAAGAAATCGGGAGGGCCGCCGACGAGCAGTACTTC. Amino acids: CASSQEIGRAADEQYF.

This clone was observed a few times. Different DNA sequences within this sample yield the same CDR3. The chain recombines TRBV7-9 with TRBJ2-7; 10 bases line up with TRBD2. The ends lost 1 base at V and 0 bases at J; junction bases unmatched: 0. CDR1 and CDR2 from the germline V gene are SEHNR and FQNEAQ (reference sequence). This CDR3 spans 15 amino acids. The CDR3 reads CASSLGLAGSYEQYF. The CDR3 coding sequence is TGTGCCAGCAGCTTAGGACTAGCGGGCTCCTACGAGCAGTACTTC.